This entry is about one TCR beta chain. The germline V gene has CDR1 MNHNS and CDR2 SASEGT. V lost 6 bases and J lost 11; bases outside the gene matches: 9. The CDR3 covers 13 residues. This table comes from immunoSEQ multiplex PCR, and its TCRdb copy is limited to in-frame clones, with some not included. The sample records around 91,000 clones, 89% being singletons. The record originates from a study of OX40 agonist ivuxolimab in advanced cancers. The receptor was derived from an adult with an advanced solid tumor such as melanoma, head and neck, liver or kidney cancer. V usage is TRBV6-1 and J usage is TRBJ1-4; TRBD1 aligns across 7 bases. The input for sequencing was CD4+ or CD8+ T cells sorted from blood, taken in a trial of the OX40 agonist ivuxolimab. The CDR3 is CASRGTALVKLFF. CDR3 coding DNA: TGTGCCAGCAGAGGGACAGCCCTCGTGAAACTGTTTTTT.